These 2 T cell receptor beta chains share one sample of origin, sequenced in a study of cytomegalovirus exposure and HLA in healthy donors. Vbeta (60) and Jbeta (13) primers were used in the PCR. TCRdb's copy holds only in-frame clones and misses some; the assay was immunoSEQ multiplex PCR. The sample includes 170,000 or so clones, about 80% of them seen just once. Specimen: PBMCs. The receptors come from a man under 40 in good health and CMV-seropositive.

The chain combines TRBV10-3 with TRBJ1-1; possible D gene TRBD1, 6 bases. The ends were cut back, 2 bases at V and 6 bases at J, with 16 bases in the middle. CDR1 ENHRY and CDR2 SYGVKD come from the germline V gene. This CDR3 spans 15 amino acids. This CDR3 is CAISERTARPSEAFF. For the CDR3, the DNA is TGTGCCATCAGTGAGAGGACAGCCAGACCCTCTGAAGCTTTCTTT.

CDR3 protein: CASSHTGGAGGYTF. The CDR3 nucleotides are TGTGCCAGCAGCCATACAGGGGGCGCGGGAGGCTACACCTTC. V and J are TRBV11-3 and TRBJ1-2, with TRBD1 matching over 9 bases. V lost 5 bases to trimming and J lost 8 bases; unmatched junction nucleotides: 9. CDR1 is SGHNT, CDR2 YENEEA, per germline. The CDR3 is made up of 14 amino acids. The variable domain in full, completed from reference TRBV11-3 and TRBJ1-2, reads EAGVVQSPRYKIIEKKQPVAFWCNPISGHNTLYWYLQNLGQGPELLIRYENEEAVDDSQLPKDRFSAERLKGVDSTLKIQPAELGDSAVYLCASSHTGGAGGYTFGSGTRLTVV.